The 11 T cell receptor beta chains below were found in one sample sequenced in a study of T cells in Graves' hyperthyroidism and ophthalmopathy. Amplification of TCR beta CDR3 regions was performed using RNA transcripts as template. First-round RT-PCR targeting the TCR CDR3 was performed with the HTBI primer set. TCRdb itself ran the multiplex PCR reads through MiXCR, one entry per CDR3 protein. The sample includes about 260,000 distinct CDR3 sequences, around 25% of them seen just once. The sample consisted of blood. Receptors were obtained from a man aged 40-55 years with Graves' hyperthyroidism that later progressed to Graves' ophthalmopathy.

This clonotype was seen ten or more times. The V and J genes are TRBV6-5 and TRBJ1-1, with D uncertain. Germline V CDR1 and CDR2: MNHEY, SVGAGI. Trimming pared 6 bases from V and 6 bases from J, leaving 17 bases between. There are 14 residues in the CDR3. The CDR3 here is CASSPRTSRPEAFF. CDR3 DNA: TGTGCCAGCAGCCCGAGGACTAGTCGCCCTGAAGCTTTCTTT.

This clonotype was seen only a few times. V usage is TRBV11-2 and J usage is TRBJ2-7, with D tentatively TRBD2 (6 bases). The germline V gene has CDR1 SGHAT and CDR2 FQNNGV. Trimming removed 5 bases from V and 0 bases from J, with 11 bases in between. This CDR3 is built from 14 residues. CDR3 region: CASSTQRASYEQYF. The CDR3 DNA reads as TGTGCCAGCAGCACCCAGCGGGCCTCCTACGAGCAGTACTTC.

This clonotype has a count of ten or more. V and J are TRBV5-1 and TRBJ2-5, with 7 nucleotides matching TRBD1. V shed 2 bases, J shed 5 bases, and the junction held 9 bases outside the gene matches. CDR1 SGHRS and CDR2 YFSETQ come from the germline V gene. CDR3 length: 15 residues. CDR3 in DNA: TGCGCCAGCAGCTTACTGGGACAGTCAACGGAGACCCAGTACTTC. Translating gives CASSLLGQSTETQYF.

This clonotype was seen only once. The chain combines TRBV27 with TRBJ1-1, with D tentatively TRBD1 (6 bases). The germline V gene has CDR1 MNHEY and CDR2 SMNVEV (reference sequence). Trimming cost V 4 bases and J 2 bases, with 14 bases left between them. The CDR3 has 15 amino acids. The CDR3 nucleotides are TGTGCCAGCAGTTACGGCAGGGGCCCAAACACTGAAGCTTTCTTT. Protein sequence: CASSYGRGPNTEAFF.

This sequence joins TRBV12-5 and TRBJ2-2; no reliable D call. This CDR3 contains 16 residues. Deletions cut 3 bases from V and 6 bases from J, with 17 bases between. CDR1 and CDR2 (germline): LGHNT, FRNRAP. DNA for the CDR3: TGTGCTAGTGGTTTCCTCCTTCCTACAGATCCCGGGGAGCTGTTTTTT. It is translated as CASGFLLPTDPGELFF. Full variable domain (remainder filled in from reference TRBV12-5 and TRBJ2-2): DARVTQTPRHKVTEMGQEVTMRCQPILGHNTVFWYRQTMMQGLELLAYFRNRAPLDDSGMPKDRFSAEMPDATLATLKIQPSEPRDSAVYFCASGFLLPTDPGELFFGEGSRLTVL.

This clonotype was counted at least ten times. The V gene is TRBV27, the J gene TRBJ1-1; a weak D match, TRBD1 (5 bases). The CDR3 spans 14 residues. V shed 8 bases and J shed 0 bases, with 13 bases lying between them. Per germline, CDR1 MNHEY and CDR2 SMNVEV (reference sequence). CDR3 in DNA: TGTGCCAGCGGGAAGCCGGGGCTGAACACTGAAGCTTTCTTT. This encodes CASGKPGLNTEAFF.

This chain joins TRBV6-1 and TRBJ2-4; no definite D call. The CDR3 totals 16 residues. Trimming shortened V by 5 bases and J by 7 bases, and 21 bases separated the two germline ends. Germline CDR1 is MNHNS and CDR2 is SASEGT. CDR3 residues: CASSLLPTGRGNIQYF. In nucleotides, the CDR3 is TGTGCCAGCAGTCTCCTCCCGACTGGTCGAGGTAACATTCAGTACTTC.

There are many counts of this clonotype. The chain has TRBV28 and TRBJ1-5, with D perhaps TRBD1 (6 bases). Trimming removed 3 bases from V and 7 bases from J, with 13 bases in between. CDR1 and CDR2 (germline): MDHEN, SYDVKM. CDR3 length: 14 amino acids. The CDR3 nucleotides are TGTGCCAGCAGTTTTATGAGGGGGACCCAGCCCCAGCATTTT. It translates to CASSFMRGTQPQHF.

This clonotype has at least ten counts. The V call is TRBV28, the J call TRBJ2-7; TRBD2 matches at 12 bases. CDR3 size: 14 residues. Trimming cost V 6 bases and J 4 bases; bases outside gene matches: 4. The germline CDR1 and CDR2 sequences are MDHEN and SYDVKM. In nucleotides, the CDR3 is TGTGCCAGCAGGACTAGCGGGAGAGTGTACGAGCAGTACTTC. Its protein is CASRTSGRVYEQYF.

This clonotype was counted many times. V gene TRBV6-2 or TRBV6-3 combines with J gene TRBJ1-2; D possibly corresponds to TRBD1 (6 bases). The V gene's germline CDR1 is MNHEY and CDR2 SVGEGT. The CDR3 runs to 17 residues. Trimming removed 4 bases from V and 4 bases from J, with 22 bases in between. CDR3 amino acids: CASSSHQDRRLFYGYTF. Here the CDR3 DNA reads TGTGCCAGCAGTTCCCACCAAGACAGGAGATTATTCTATGGCTACACCTTC.

The rearrangement joins TRBV20-1 to TRBJ2-7, with 7 bases that match TRBD1. Trimming cost V 0 bases and J 1 base; bases outside gene matches: 6. From germline, CDR1 is DFQATT and CDR2 SNEGSKA (reference sequence). The CDR3 length is 15 residues. The CDR3 DNA is TGCAGTGCTAGAGATAGGACAGGCCCATCCTACGAGCAGTACTTC. Protein sequence: CSARDRTGPSYEQYF.